The 31 T cell receptor beta chains presented below share a single source sample, sequenced in a study of blood T cell repertoires in COVID-19. Assay: immunoSEQ multiplex PCR; the TCRdb copy retains only in-frame clones and omits some. The table has about half a million clones, 80% to 90% seen once. What was sequenced was peripheral blood. The receptors originated from a human donor in a cohort sampled during active COVID-19.

The chain combines TRBV9 with TRBJ2-4; a possible D gene is TRBD2 (7 bases). The CDR3 spans 16 residues. Germline V gene lookup returns CDR1 SGDLS and CDR2 YYNGEE. The germline V and J ends were trimmed by 0 bases and 6 bases, with 16 bases remaining between them. In DNA, the CDR3 is TGTGCCAGCAGCGTAGGTTGGGGAGGGGGTATAAACATTCAGTACTTC. It codes for CASSVGWGGGINIQYF.

There are a few counts of this clone. V and J are TRBV7-9 and TRBJ1-2; 7 bases fit TRBD1. The CDR3 is made up of 16 amino acids. V lost 5 bases and J lost 2; bases outside the gene matches: 11. Germline lookup yields CDR1 SEHNR and CDR2 FQNEAQ (reference sequence). CDR3 sequence reads: CASSAQGVQGNYGYTF. The DNA of the CDR3 is TGTGCCAGCAGCGCCCAGGGGGTACAGGGAAACTATGGCTACACCTTC.

The gene calls are TRBV4-2 and TRBJ2-3; 9 nucleotides agree with TRBD2. The V segment lost 6 bases and the J segment 2 bases; nucleotides outside the gene matches: 6. Germline V CDR1 and CDR2: LGHNA, YNFKEQ. This CDR3 contains 15 residues. The CDR3 DNA sequence: TGTGCCAGCAGTATACTAGCGGGTCACACAGATACGCAGTATTTT. Translating gives CASSILAGHTDTQYF.

The rearrangement uses TRBV5-1 and TRBJ2-5; TRBD1 matches 7 bases. The germline gives CDR1 SGHRS, CDR2 YFSETQ. CDR3 length: 14 amino acids. V shed 3 bases, J shed 2 bases, and the junction held 4 bases outside the gene matches. CDR3 in DNA: TGCGCCAGCAGCTGGGGGACAGCTCAAGAGACCCAGTACTTC. It yields the protein CASSWGTAQETQYF.

The gene calls are TRBV5-1 and TRBJ1-6, with D possibly matching TRBD1 (5 bases). In germline, CDR1 is SGHRS, CDR2 YFSETQ. This CDR3 has 18 amino acids. Trimming stripped 0 bases from V and 5 bases from J, with 18 bases between. The DNA of the CDR3 is TGCGCCAGCAGCTTGGGATCCTCCCTATGGACAAATAATTCACCCCTCCACTTT. Residues: CASSLGSSLWTNNSPLHF.

For this clone: The same CDR3 also results from other DNA sequences found in this sample. The rearrangement links TRBV5-1 to TRBJ1-1; maybe TRBD1 (5 bases). Germline V CDR1 and CDR2: SGHRS, YFSETQ. V was pared by 4 bases and J by 1 base, with 11 bases between. This CDR3 region has 14 residues. The CDR3 loop is CASSLRQGNTEAFF. DNA for the CDR3: TGCGCCAGCAGCCTTCGCCAGGGGAACACTGAAGCTTTCTTT.

Only one count was recorded for this clone. V is TRBV6-5 and J is TRBJ2-7, with 9 bases that match TRBD1. Germline CDR1 is MNHEY and CDR2 is SVGAGI. V shed 6 bases and J 5 bases; nucleotides not matched to a gene: 11. This CDR3 is 15 amino acids long. The CDR3 region is CASSPPGTGQHEQYF. CDR3 bases: TGTGCCAGCAGCCCCCCCGGGACAGGGCAGCACGAGCAGTACTTC.

The rearrangement uses TRBV28 and TRBJ2-5; 7 nucleotides agree with TRBD2. This CDR3 is built from 13 residues. V lost 7 bases to trimming and J lost 1 base; unmatched junction nucleotides: 3. From germline, CDR1 is MDHEN and CDR2 SYDVKM. Here the CDR3 DNA reads TGTGCCAGCAAACGCGGGGGCCAAGAGACCCAGTACTTC. As protein: CASKRGGQETQYF.

This chain links TRBV28 with TRBJ1-1; D is possibly TRBD1 (5 bases). This CDR3 has 13 residues. CDR1 and CDR2 (germline): MDHEN, SYDVKM. The V end lost 7 bases, the J end lost 5 bases, and 14 bases lay between the germline ends. CDR3 in amino acids: CASMGNPGTEAFF. CDR3 DNA sequence: TGTGCCAGCATGGGCAACCCAGGGACTGAAGCTTTCTTT.

The chain has TRBV5-6 and TRBJ2-2; 7 bases agree with TRBD1. V shed 4 bases and J 6 bases; nucleotides not matched to a gene: 6. CDR3 length: 14 amino acids. CDR1 and CDR2 from the germline V gene are SGHDT and YYEEEE. This chain's CDR3 is CASSVGQSAGELFF. CDR3 DNA sequence: TGTGCCAGCAGCGTGGGACAGAGCGCCGGGGAGCTGTTTTTT.

The V and J genes are TRBV6-2 or TRBV6-3 and TRBJ1-1; 7 positions match TRBD1. Germline CDR1 and CDR2: MNHEY and SVGEGT. The CDR3 is made up of 16 amino acids. V was clipped by 3 bases and J by 1 base; unmatched bases: 8. The CDR3: CASSYRTGVGNTEAFF. CDR3 nucleotides: TGTGCCAGCAGTTATCGGACAGGTGTCGGGAACACTGAAGCTTTCTTT.

The chain employs TRBV6-2 or TRBV6-3 and TRBJ2-3; 7 nucleotides match TRBD2. There are 15 residues in the CDR3. Looked up from germline, CDR1 is MNHEY and CDR2 is SVGEGT. Germline trimming cut 2 bases from V and 5 bases from J; bases unmatched to any gene: 7. The DNA of the CDR3 is TGTGCCAGCAGTTACAGTTCGGCGGGAGTAGATACGCAGTATTTT. Encoded protein: CASSYSSAGVDTQYF.

The V call is TRBV5-1, the J call TRBJ2-2; the match to TRBD2 covers 7 bases. V was clipped by 5 bases and J by 3 bases; unmatched bases: 7. Germline V gene sequence: CDR1 SGHRS, CDR2 YFSETQ. This CDR3 spans 15 amino acids. CDR3 loop: CASRKSGVDTGELFF. The CDR3 DNA is TGCGCCAGCAGAAAGAGCGGGGTTGACACCGGGGAGCTGTTTTTT.

The chain links TRBV7-3 to TRBJ2-1; 8 positions agree with TRBD2. CDR1 is SGHTA, CDR2 FQGTGA, per germline. CDR3 size: 14 residues. After removal of 6 bases from V and 5 bases from J, the junction contained 6 bases not matched to a gene. In DNA, the CDR3 is TGTGCCAGCAGACCGACTAGCGAACACAATGAGCAGTTCTTC. Translated, it gives CASRPTSEHNEQFF.

The V and J genes are TRBV7-3 and TRBJ2-1, with D unresolved. The CDR3 has 13 residues. V was clipped by 5 bases and J by 5 bases, with 10 bases between them. CDR1 is SGHTA and CDR2 is FQGTGA in the germline V gene. In DNA form, the CDR3 reads TGTGCCAGCAGCCGGCACGGAGACAATGAGCAGTTCTTC. This translates into CASSRHGDNEQFF.

The gene calls are TRBV3-1 (or the pseudogene TRBV3-2) and TRBJ2-4, with a possible D match to TRBD2 (6 bases). The CDR3 loop spans 15 amino acids. Germline V CDR1 and CDR2: LGHDT, YNNKEL (reference sequence). V was shortened by 3 bases and J by 9 bases, with 18 bases between the two germline ends. CDR3 residues: CASSHTPGVDGIQYF. The CDR3 DNA follows: TGTGCCAGCAGCCACACACCGGGGGTGGACGGCATTCAGTACTTC.

This clone was picked up a small number of times. The CDR3 DNA follows: TGTGCCAGCAGCGTCCAGGGACTCAATCAGCCCCAGCATTTT. It translates to CASSVQGLNQPQHF. This chain links TRBV2 with TRBJ1-5; D possibly corresponds to TRBD1 (5 bases). CDR1 is SNHLY, CDR2 FYNNEI, per germline. The ends were cut back, 6 bases at V and 3 bases at J, with 12 bases in the middle. This CDR3 contains 14 residues.

CDR3 sequence: CASSVDGTVYNEQFF. The CDR3 nucleotides are TGTGCCAGCAGCGTAGACGGGACAGTCTACAATGAGCAGTTCTTC. This chain joins TRBV9 and TRBJ2-1, with TRBD1 matching 7 bases. J was trimmed by 3 bases and V by 0 bases; bases with no gene match: 3. Per germline, CDR1 SGDLS and CDR2 YYNGEE. This CDR3 region has 15 residues.

This chain connects TRBV6-5 to TRBJ1-6; D gene ambiguous. The CDR3 consists of 14 residues. The germline gives CDR1 MNHEY, CDR2 SVGAGI. The V and J ends lost 4 bases and 0 bases respectively, with 4 bases between them. CDR3 in DNA: TGTGCCAGCAGTTCGAGCTCCTATAATTCACCCCTCCACTTT. It codes for CASSSSSYNSPLHF.

CDR3 residues: CASSWGRGLARNTGELFF. The CDR3 coding sequence is TGTGCCAGTAGTTGGGGAAGAGGACTAGCCCGGAACACCGGGGAGCTGTTTTTT. V is TRBV19 and J is TRBJ2-2, with 8 bases lining up with TRBD2. In germline, CDR1 is LNHDA, CDR2 SQIVND (reference sequence). The CDR3 loop spans 18 amino acids. With V trimmed by 5 bases and J by 1 base, 12 bases remained unmatched.

This chain joins TRBV18 and TRBJ2-1; 8 bases align to TRBD2. CDR3 size: 16 residues. Germline-derived CDR1 and CDR2 are KGHSH and LQKENI. The V gene end was trimmed by 0 bases and the J gene end by 2 bases; junction bases not matched to a gene: 3. CDR3 sequence reads: CASSPPSGTTYNEQFF. The CDR3 nucleotides are TGTGCCAGCTCACCACCTAGCGGGACCACCTACAATGAGCAGTTCTTC.

This clone was seen a single time. Germline is not matched at one junction end, which may reflect a read error. The rearrangement links TRBV6-6 to TRBJ1-4; D unresolved. The CDR3 consists of 14 residues. The V gene's germline CDR1 is MNHNY and CDR2 SVGAGI (reference sequence). The CDR3 loop reads CARRPPGLNEKLFF. The CDR3 nucleotides read TGTGCCCGCAGACCGCCAGGTTTGAATGAAAAACTGTTTTTT.

V gene TRBV28 combines with J gene TRBJ2-3, with TRBD1 as a possible D gene (5 bases). V shed 6 bases and J shed 2 bases, with 9 bases lying between them. Germline V gene sequence: CDR1 MDHEN, CDR2 SYDVKM. The CDR3 covers 13 residues. CDR3: CASRPGYTDTQYF. DNA of the CDR3: TGTGCCAGCAGGCCAGGGTACACAGATACGCAGTATTTT.

The chain employs TRBV9 and TRBJ2-7, with 10 bases lining up with TRBD2. The CDR3 has 14 residues. CDR1 is SGDLS and CDR2 is YYNGEE in the germline V gene. The junction had 3 bases not matched to a gene; V was cut back by 3 bases and J by 3 bases. The CDR3 here is CASSGSSGGYEQYF. CDR3 nucleotide sequence: TGTGCCAGCAGCGGTTCTAGCGGGGGCTACGAGCAGTACTTC.

The chain links TRBV4-1 to TRBJ2-5, with 7 bases that match TRBD1. Germline CDR1 reads MGHRA; CDR2 reads YSYEKL. CDR3 size: 19 residues. V lost 4 bases to trimming and J lost 1 base; unmatched junction nucleotides: 18. The DNA for the CDR3 is TGCGCCAGCAGCCTCCTTGGGACAGCCTCTCGAGTCCCCCAAGAGACCCAGTACTTC. Residues: CASSLLGTASRVPQETQYF.

This sequence joins TRBV7-2 and TRBJ1-2, with a weak D call TRBD1 (5 bases). This CDR3 comprises 13 residues. Germline V gene data show CDR1 as SGHTA and CDR2 as FQGNSA. V lost 5 bases and J 5 bases, leaving 12 bases between the germline ends. CDR3 nucleotides: TGTGCCAGCAGCGTGAAACGGGGGTATGGCTACACCTTC. It yields the protein CASSVKRGYGYTF.

This chain joins TRBV18 and TRBJ1-2; D gene unclear. Germline V gives CDR1 KGHSH, CDR2 LQKENI. The CDR3 consists of 13 residues. V dropped 3 bases and J dropped 2 bases, with 7 bases sitting between them. CDR3 DNA: TGTGCCAGCTCACCGACACCGAACTATGGCTACACCTTC. This encodes CASSPTPNYGYTF.

The chain uses TRBV4-3 and TRBJ2-3; 14 bases fit TRBD2. The CDR3 is 17 amino acids. The V segment lost 0 bases and the J segment 4 bases; nucleotides outside the gene matches: 3. Germline V gene data show CDR1 as LGHNA and CDR2 as YSLEER. CDR3 region: CASSQDGTSGSADTQYF. CDR3 DNA: TGCGCCAGCAGCCAAGACGGGACTAGCGGGAGCGCAGATACGCAGTATTTT.

The chain joins TRBV6-5 to TRBJ2-1; TRBD1 might be the D (5 bases). V was trimmed by 6 bases and J by 1 base, leaving 13 bases between them. The germline V gene has CDR1 MNHEY and CDR2 SVGAGI. The CDR3 has 15 amino acids. The CDR3 sequence: CASSTQGGSYNEQFF. CDR3 nucleotide sequence: TGTGCCAGCAGCACCCAGGGTGGGTCCTACAATGAGCAGTTCTTC.

The rearrangement links TRBV25-1 to TRBJ1-4; D not resolved. Germline V gene sequence: CDR1 MGHDK, CDR2 SYGVNS. Between the trimmed V and J ends, which lost 1 base and 3 bases, there was a span of 9 bases. The CDR3 totals 15 residues. The CDR3 bases are TGTGCCAGCAGTGAATCGGGTCTCGCTAATGAAAAACTGTTTTTT. It yields the protein CASSESGLANEKLFF. Full variable domain (rest looked up from reference TRBV25-1 and TRBJ1-4): EADIYQTPRYLVIGTGKKITLECSQTMGHDKMYWYQQDPGMELHLIHYSYGVNSTEKGDLSSESTVSRIRTEHFPLTLESARPSHTSQYLCASSESGLANEKLFFGSGTQLSVL.

This clone was detected a few times. In DNA, the CDR3 is TGTGCCAGCAGTCCCGGGACAGCTGACTCTGGAAACACCATATATTTT. Residues: CASSPGTADSGNTIYF. The gene calls are TRBV6-6 and TRBJ1-3; 7 bases match TRBD1. The germline V gene has CDR1 MNHNY and CDR2 SVGAGI (reference sequence). Germline trimming cut 5 bases from V and 0 bases from J; bases unmatched to any gene: 7. The CDR3 loop spans 16 amino acids.